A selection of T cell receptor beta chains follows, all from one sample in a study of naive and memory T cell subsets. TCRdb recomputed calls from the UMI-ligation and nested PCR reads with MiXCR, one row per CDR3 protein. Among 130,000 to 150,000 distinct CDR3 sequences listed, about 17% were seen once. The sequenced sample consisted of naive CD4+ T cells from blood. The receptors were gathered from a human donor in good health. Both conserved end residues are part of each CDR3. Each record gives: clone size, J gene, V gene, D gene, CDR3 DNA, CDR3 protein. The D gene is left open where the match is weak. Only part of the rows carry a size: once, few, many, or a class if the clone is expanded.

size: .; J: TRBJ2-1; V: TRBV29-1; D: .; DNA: TGCAGCGTTGGTCGGGTGGCTAATGATGAGCAGTTCTTC; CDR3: CSVGRVANDEQFF
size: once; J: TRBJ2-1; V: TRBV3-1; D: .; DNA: TGTGCCAGCAGCCTACTTAGCGGAGATTACAATGAGCAGTTCTTC; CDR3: CASSLLSGDYNEQFF
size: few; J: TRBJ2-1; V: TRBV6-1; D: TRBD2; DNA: TGTGCCAGCATAGCGGGAACTACCTACAATGAGCAGTTCTTC; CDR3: CASIAGTTYNEQFF
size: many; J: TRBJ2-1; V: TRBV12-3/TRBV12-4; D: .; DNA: TGTGCCAGCAGTCCTCTAGGGAGTCAGTTCTTC; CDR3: CASSPLGSQFF
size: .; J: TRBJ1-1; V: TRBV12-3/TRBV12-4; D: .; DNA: TGTGCCAGCACGAAGGGGAACACTGAAGCTTTCTTT; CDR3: CASTKGNTEAFF
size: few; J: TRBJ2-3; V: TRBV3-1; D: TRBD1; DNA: TGTGCCAGCAGCAAGGGGACAGGGGGCCGGAGCACAGATACGCAGTATTTT; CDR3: CASSKGTGGRSTDTQYF
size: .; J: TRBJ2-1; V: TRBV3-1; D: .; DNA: TGTGCCAGCAGCAGGGCGGGGACCGATCCCTACAATGAGCAGTTCTTC; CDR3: CASSRAGTDPYNEQFF
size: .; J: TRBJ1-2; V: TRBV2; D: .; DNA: TGTGCCAGCAGTGAATCATGGACAGACTATGGCTACACCTTC; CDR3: CASSESWTDYGYTF
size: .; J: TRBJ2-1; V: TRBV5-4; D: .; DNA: TGTGCCAGCAGCTTGGCATTAGACTCCTACAATGAGCAGTTCTTC; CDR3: CASSLALDSYNEQFF
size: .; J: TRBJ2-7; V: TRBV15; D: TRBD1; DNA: TGTGCCACCAGCCCAAGGACAGGCTCCTACGAGCAGTACTTC; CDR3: CATSPRTGSYEQYF
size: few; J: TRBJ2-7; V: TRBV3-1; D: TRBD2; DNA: TGTGCCAGCAGCTTCCGACTAGCGGGAGTGGAGGTCGAGTACTTC; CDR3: CASSFRLAGVEVEYF
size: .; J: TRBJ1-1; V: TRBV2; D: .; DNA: TGTGCCAGCAGTGACGAGGCAAACACTGAAGCTTTCTTT; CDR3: CASSDEANTEAFF
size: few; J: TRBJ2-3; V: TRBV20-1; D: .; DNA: TGCAGTTCTATAAGACTAGATACGCAGTATTTT; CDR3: CSSIRLDTQYF
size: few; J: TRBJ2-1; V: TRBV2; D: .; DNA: TGTGCCAGCAGTGAAGTGGTGATGAGGGATTCCTACAATGAGCAGTTCTTC; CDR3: CASSEVVMRDSYNEQFF
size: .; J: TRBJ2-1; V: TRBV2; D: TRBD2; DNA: TGTGCCAGCAGTGCCAGCGGGAGAAGTGATGAGCAGTTCTTC; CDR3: CASSASGRSDEQFF
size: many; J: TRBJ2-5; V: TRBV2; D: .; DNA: TGTGCCAGCAGTGAAGTCGGGTCGTACCAAGAGACCCAGTACTTC; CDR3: CASSEVGSYQETQYF
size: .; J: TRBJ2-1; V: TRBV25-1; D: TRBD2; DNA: TGTGCCAGCAGTGAAAGCGGGAAGTGGAATGAGCAGTTCTTC; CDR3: CASSESGKWNEQFF
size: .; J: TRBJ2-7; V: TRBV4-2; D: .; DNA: TGTGCCAGCAGCCAAACTAACGCCTACGAGCAGTACTTC; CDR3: CASSQTNAYEQYF
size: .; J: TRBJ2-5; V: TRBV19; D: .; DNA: TGTGCCAGTAACCACGGGAAGCAAGAGACCCAGTACTTC; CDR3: CASNHGKQETQYF
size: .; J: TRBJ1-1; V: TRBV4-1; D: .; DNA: TGCGCCAGCAGCCAAGGCGCAGCGCGGAACACTGAAGCTTTCTTT; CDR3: CASSQGAARNTEAFF
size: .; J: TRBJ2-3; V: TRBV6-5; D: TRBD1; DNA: TGTGCCAGCAGCAGGGGGCACCAAGTCACAGATACGCAGTATTTT; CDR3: CASSRGHQVTDTQYF
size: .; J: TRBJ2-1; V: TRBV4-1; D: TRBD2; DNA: TGCGCCAGCAGCCAGAGCGGACTAGCAACGGAAAGGGAGCAGTTCTTC; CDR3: CASSQSGLATEREQFF
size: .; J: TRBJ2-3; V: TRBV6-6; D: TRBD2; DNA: TGTGCCAGCAGTTCTCAGACTAGCGGGAGTACAGATACGCAGTATTTT; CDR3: CASSSQTSGSTDTQYF
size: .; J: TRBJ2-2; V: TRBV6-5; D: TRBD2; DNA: TGTGCCAGCAGTTACTCCTCGGCGGGAGGGGACACCGGGGAGCTGTTTTTT; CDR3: CASSYSSAGGDTGELFF
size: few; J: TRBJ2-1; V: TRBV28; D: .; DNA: TGTGCCAGCACCCTTGGGGGGACTGGGCATGAGCAGTTCTTC; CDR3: CASTLGGTGHEQFF
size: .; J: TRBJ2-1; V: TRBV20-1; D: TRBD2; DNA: TGCAGTGCTTCGCGCCTAGCGGGCTACAATGAGCAGTTCTTC; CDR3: CSASRLAGYNEQFF
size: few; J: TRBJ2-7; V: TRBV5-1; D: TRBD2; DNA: TGCGCCAGCAGCTTACGGACTAGCTTCTCCTACGAGCAGTACTTC; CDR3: CASSLRTSFSYEQYF
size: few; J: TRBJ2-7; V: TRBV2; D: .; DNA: TGTGCCAGCAGTGAAAGCGGTGGCAGCTTCTATTTC; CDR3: CASSESGGSFYF
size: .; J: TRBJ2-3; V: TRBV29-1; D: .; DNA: TGCAGCTTTACCCCGAGCGGAGCTAGCACAGATACGCAGTATTTT; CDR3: CSFTPSGASTDTQYF
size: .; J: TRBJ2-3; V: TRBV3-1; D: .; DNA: TGTGCCAGCAGCCAGGCGGGCCGCACAGATACGCAGTATTTT; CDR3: CASSQAGRTDTQYF
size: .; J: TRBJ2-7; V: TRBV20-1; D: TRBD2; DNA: TGCAGTGCCCGGAGCGGGACGGAACCCGAGCAGTACTTC; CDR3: CSARSGTEPEQYF
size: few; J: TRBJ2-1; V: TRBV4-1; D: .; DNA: TGCGCCAGCAGCCAAGATTGGTCACTAATCATGAATGAGCAGTTCTTC; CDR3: CASSQDWSLIMNEQFF
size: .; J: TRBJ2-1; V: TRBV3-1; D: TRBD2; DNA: TGTGCCAGCACCTTGGGCGGCGGGAGCTCCTACAATGAGCAGTTCTTC; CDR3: CASTLGGGSSYNEQFF
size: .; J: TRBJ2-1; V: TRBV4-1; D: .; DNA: TGCGCCAGCAGCCAATCCCGGGACAACGACAATGAGCAGTTCTTC; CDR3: CASSQSRDNDNEQFF
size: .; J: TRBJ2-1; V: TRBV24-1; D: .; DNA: TGTGCCACCAGTGTGAACAATGAGCAGTTCTTC; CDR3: CATSVNNEQFF
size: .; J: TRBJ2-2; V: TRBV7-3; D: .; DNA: TGTGCCAGCTCCCTTATCTCCCCCGGCAGGCGATCGAACACCGGGGAGCTGTTTTTT; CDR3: CASSLISPGRRSNTGELFF
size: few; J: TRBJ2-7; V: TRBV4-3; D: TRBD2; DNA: TGCGCCAGCAGCCAAGTGACTAGCGGGCCTCACTACGAGCAGTACTTC; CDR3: CASSQVTSGPHYEQYF
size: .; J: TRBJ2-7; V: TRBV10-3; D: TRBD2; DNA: TGTGCCATCAGTGAACCGGGACTATACTCCTACGAGCAGTACTTC; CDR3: CAISEPGLYSYEQYF
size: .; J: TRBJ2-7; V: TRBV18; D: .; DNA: TGTGCCAGCTCAGCAGGTTCGACGGGAGAATACGAGCAGTACTTC; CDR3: CASSAGSTGEYEQYF
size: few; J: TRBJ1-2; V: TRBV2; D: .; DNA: TGTGCCAGCAGTGACGGGAACAGGGCGTTGGGGAATGGCTACACCTTC; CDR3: CASSDGNRALGNGYTF
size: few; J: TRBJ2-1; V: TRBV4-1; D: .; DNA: TGCGCCAGCAGCCAAGATTTTAAACTCCTTCGCGAGCAGTTCTTC; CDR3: CASSQDFKLLREQFF
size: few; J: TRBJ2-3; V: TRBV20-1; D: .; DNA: TGCAGTGGGGGTCAGGGTAAATCGGATACGCAGTATTTT; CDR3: CSGGQGKSDTQYF
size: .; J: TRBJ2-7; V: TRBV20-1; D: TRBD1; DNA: TGCAGTGCTAGAGTCATGGACAGGGCCCGGAGGGGGGAGCAGTACTTC; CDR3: CSARVMDRARRGEQYF
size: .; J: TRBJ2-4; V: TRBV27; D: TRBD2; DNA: TGTGCCAGCAGTTGGGCTATAGCGGGAGGGGAGAAAAACATTCAGTACTTC; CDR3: CASSWAIAGGEKNIQYF
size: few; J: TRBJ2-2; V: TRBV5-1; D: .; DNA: TGCGCCAGCAGAGTGATCTCCCCAATCGGGGAGCTGTTTTTT; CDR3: CASRVISPIGELFF
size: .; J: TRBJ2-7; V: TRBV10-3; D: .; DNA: TGTGCCATCAGTGAAAGCCAAGACTACGAGCAGTACTTC; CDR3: CAISESQDYEQYF
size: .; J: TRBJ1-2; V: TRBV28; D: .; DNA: TGTGCCAGCACTGGCAGCCTCTATGGCTACACCTTC; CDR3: CASTGSLYGYTF
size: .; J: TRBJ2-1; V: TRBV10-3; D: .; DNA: TGTGCCATCAGCAAACAGGGAAATGAGCAGTTCTTC; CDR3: CAISKQGNEQFF
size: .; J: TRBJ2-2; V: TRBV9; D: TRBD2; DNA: TGTGCCAGCAGCAGCGTCCTAGCGGGGCGTAGGGCTGGGGAGCTGTTTTTT; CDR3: CASSSVLAGRRAGELFF
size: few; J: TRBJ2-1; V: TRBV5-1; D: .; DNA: TGCGCCAGCAGCTTGGAAGGGCCGGGGCAGAGCGATGAGCAGTTCTTC; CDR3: CASSLEGPGQSDEQFF
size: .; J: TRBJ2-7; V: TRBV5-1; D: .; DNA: TGCGCCAGCAGCGCCTGGACGGGGGCTTCCTTGGAGCAGTACTTC; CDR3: CASSAWTGASLEQYF
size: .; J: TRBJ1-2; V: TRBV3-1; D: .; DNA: TGTGCCAGCAGCCAAGATTTCACAGAATATGGCTACACCTTC; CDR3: CASSQDFTEYGYTF
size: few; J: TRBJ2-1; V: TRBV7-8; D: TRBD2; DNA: TGTGCCAGCAGCTTAGGGGTCGCGCTAGCGGGATCTTACAATGAGCAGTTCTTC; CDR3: CASSLGVALAGSYNEQFF
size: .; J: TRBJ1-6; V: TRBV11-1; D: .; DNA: TGTGCCAGCAGCCTAGGGGGACTGCAATCACCCCTCCACTTT; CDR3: CASSLGGLQSPLHF
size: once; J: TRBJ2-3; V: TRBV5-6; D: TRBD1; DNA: TGTGCCAGCAGCCGACAGGGGACGCTGACCAGCACAGATACGCAGTATTTT; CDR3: CASSRQGTLTSTDTQYF
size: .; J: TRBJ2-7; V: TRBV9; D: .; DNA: TGTGCCAGCAGCGCGGACGTTACCTACGAGCAGTACTTC; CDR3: CASSADVTYEQYF
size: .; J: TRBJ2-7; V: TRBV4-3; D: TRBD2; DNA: TGCGCCAGCAGCGAACGAGAAGCGGGAGGGCCCTACGAGCAGTACTTC; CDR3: CASSEREAGGPYEQYF